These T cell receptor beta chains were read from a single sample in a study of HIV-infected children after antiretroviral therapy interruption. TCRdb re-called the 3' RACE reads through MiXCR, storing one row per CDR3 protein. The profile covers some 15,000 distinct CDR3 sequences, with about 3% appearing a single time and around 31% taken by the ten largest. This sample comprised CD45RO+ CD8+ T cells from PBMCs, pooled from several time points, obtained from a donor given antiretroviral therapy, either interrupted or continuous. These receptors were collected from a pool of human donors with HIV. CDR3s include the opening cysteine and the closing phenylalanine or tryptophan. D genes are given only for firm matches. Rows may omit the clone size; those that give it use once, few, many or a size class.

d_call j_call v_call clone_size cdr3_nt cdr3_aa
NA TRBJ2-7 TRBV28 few TGTGCCAGCAGTTTAAAGGGCCTCTCCTGGGAGCAGTACTTC CASSLKGLSWEQYF
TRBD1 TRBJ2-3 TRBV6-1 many TGTGCCAGCAGTGATGGGGGACAGGGGGCAGATACGCAGTATTTT CASSDGGQGADTQYF
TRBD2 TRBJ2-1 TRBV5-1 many TGCGCCAGCAGCTTGGACCTAGCGGGTGAGCAGTTCTTC CASSLDLAGEQFF
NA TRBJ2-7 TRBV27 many TGTGCCAGCAGTTTAGGCAGGGGCCTCTTCTACGAGCAGTACTTC CASSLGRGLFYEQYF
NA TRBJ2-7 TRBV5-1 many TGCGCCAGCAGGTTAGTCATCGGGTACCAACGTGTCTACGAGCAGTACTTC CASRLVIGYQRVYEQYF
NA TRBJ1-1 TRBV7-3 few TGTGCCAGCAGCTTAAGCACCAACCCCAAAAACACTGAAGCTTTCTTT CASSLSTNPKNTEAFF
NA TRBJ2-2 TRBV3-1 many TGTGCCAGCAGCCAAGAGGGGCGGGACACCGGGGAGCTGTTTTTT CASSQEGRDTGELFF
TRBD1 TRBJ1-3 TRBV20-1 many TGCAGTGCTATGACAGGGTCCGGAAACACCATATATTTT CSAMTGSGNTIYF
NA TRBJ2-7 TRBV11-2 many TGTGCCAGCAGCTTATCCGGAGAGCAGTACTTC CASSLSGEQYF
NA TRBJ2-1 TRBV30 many TGTGCCTGGAGTGTGTGGGGGGGGGCCGATGAGCAGTTCTTC CAWSVWGGADEQFF
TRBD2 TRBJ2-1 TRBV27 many TGTGCCAGCCTAGCGGGGGGGATTTACAATGAGCAGTTCTTC CASLAGGIYNEQFF
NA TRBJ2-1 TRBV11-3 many TGTGCCAGCAGCGGGGGTAGCGGCTACAATGAGCAGTTCTTC CASSGGSGYNEQFF
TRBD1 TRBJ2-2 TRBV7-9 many TGTGCCAGCAGTTTCTCCCGGACAGGGGAAAACGGGGAGCTGTTTTTT CASSFSRTGENGELFF
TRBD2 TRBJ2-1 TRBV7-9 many TGTGCCAGCAGCCCCAAGCGACTAGCGGGAGCTCGCAATGAGCAGTTCTTC CASSPKRLAGARNEQFF
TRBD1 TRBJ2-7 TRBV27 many TGTGCCAGCAGTCCCGGGGAGGGGACAGGGTACGAGCAGTACTTC CASSPGEGTGYEQYF
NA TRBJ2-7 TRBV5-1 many TGCGCCAGCAGCGCCGGGACGGCCTACGAGCAGTACTTC CASSAGTAYEQYF
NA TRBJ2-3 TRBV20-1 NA TGCAGTGCTAGAGATGACGGGGGGCCGTGGGATACGCAGTATTTT CSARDDGGPWDTQYF
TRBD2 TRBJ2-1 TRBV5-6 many TGTGCCAGCAGCTCGGGACTAGCGGGAGTCTTAGAGCAGTTCTTC CASSSGLAGVLEQFF
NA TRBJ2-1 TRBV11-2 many TGTGCTAGCAGCTTAGGGTTGGCGGCCTACAATGAGCAGTTCTTC CASSLGLAAYNEQFF
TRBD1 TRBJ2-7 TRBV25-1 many TGTGCCAGCAGGCAGACAGGGGAGGCGTCCGAGCAGTACTTC CASRQTGEASEQYF
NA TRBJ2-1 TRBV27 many TGTGCCAGCATCAACAGGGCGGGTGAGCAGTTCTTC CASINRAGEQFF
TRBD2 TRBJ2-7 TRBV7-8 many TGTGCCAGCAGCTTCGGGACTAGCACCCACGAGCAGTACTTC CASSFGTSTHEQYF
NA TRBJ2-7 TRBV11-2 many TGTGCCAGCAGCTTTTCGGTCGAGCAGTACTTC CASSFSVEQYF
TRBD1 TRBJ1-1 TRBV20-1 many TGCAGTGCTAGAGATCCGCAGGGGGCGGACACTGAAGCTTTCTTT CSARDPQGADTEAFF
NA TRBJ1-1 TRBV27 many TGTGCCAGCATCGGACAGTTGAACACTGAAGCTTTCTTT CASIGQLNTEAFF
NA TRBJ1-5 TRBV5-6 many TGTGCCAGCAGCATCGGTAGCAATCAGCCCCAGCATTTT CASSIGSNQPQHF
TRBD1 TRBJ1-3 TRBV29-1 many TGCAGCGCGCGCCCAGGGGGCCCGAGCTCTGGAAACACCATATATTTT CSARPGGPSSGNTIYF
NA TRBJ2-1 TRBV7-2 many TGTGCCAGTACGAGGGAGAGCTCCTACAATGAGCAGTTCTTC CASTRESSYNEQFF
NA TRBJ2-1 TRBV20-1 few TGCAGTGCTCCTCACCCGGCGCGCTCAGCCTACAATGAGCAGTTCTTC CSAPHPARSAYNEQFF
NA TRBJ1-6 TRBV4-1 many TGCGCCAGCAGCCAGGTTACGACGGGAAATTCACCCCTCCACTTT CASSQVTTGNSPLHF
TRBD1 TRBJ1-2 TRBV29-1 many TGCAGCGTTGATACAGGGGGCTCTGGCTACACCTTC CSVDTGGSGYTF
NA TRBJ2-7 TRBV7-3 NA TGTGCCAGCAGCACACAGGGTTCGTCCTACGAGCAGTACTTC CASSTQGSSYEQYF
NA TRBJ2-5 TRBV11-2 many TGTGCCAGCAGCTTAGCGCAGGGGCAAGAGACCCAGTACTTC CASSLAQGQETQYF
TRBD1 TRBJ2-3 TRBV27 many TGTGCCAGCAGTAACCCAGCCCATGCTGGGCCGGGACAGTTCTTTTCTTACACAGATACGCAGTATTTT CASSNPAHAGPGQFFSYTDTQYF
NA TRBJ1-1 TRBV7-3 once TGCGCCAGCAGCCTCCAGGAGAACACTGAAGCTTTCTTT CASSLQENTEAFF
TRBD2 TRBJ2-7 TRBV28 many TGTGCCAGCCGGGGACTAGCGGGAGGGTGGGACCCTACAACGAACTACGAGCAGTACTTC CASRGLAGGWDPTTNYEQYF
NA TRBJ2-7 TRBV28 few TGTGCCAGCAGTTTAGACAGCTACGAGCAGTACTTC CASSLDSYEQYF
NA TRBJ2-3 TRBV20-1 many TGCAGTGCTCCCAAGCCCCTACGCACAGATACGCAGTATTTT CSAPKPLRTDTQYF